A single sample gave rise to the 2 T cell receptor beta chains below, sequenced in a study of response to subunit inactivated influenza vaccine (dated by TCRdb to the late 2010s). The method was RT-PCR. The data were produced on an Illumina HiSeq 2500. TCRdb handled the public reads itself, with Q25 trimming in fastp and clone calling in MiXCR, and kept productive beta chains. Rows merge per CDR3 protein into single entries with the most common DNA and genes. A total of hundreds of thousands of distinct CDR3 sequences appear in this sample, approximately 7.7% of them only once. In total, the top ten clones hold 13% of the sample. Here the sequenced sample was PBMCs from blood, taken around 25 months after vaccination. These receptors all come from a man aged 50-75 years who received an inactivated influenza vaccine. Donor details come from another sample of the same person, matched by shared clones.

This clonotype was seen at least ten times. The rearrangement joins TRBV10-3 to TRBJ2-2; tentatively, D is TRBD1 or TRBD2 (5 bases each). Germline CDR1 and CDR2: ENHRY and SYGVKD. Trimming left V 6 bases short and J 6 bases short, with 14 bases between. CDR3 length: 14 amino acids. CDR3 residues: CAIRPSSGPGELFF. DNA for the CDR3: TGTGCCATCAGGCCCAGTTCGGGGCCCGGGGAGCTGTTTTTT.

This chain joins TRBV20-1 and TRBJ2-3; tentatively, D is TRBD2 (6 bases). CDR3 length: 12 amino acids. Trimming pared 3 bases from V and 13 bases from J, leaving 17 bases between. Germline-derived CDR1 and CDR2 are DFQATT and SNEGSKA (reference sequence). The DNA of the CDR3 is TGCAGTGCTAGTCGGGAGACTCGGATGGAGTATTTT. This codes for CSASRETRMEYF.